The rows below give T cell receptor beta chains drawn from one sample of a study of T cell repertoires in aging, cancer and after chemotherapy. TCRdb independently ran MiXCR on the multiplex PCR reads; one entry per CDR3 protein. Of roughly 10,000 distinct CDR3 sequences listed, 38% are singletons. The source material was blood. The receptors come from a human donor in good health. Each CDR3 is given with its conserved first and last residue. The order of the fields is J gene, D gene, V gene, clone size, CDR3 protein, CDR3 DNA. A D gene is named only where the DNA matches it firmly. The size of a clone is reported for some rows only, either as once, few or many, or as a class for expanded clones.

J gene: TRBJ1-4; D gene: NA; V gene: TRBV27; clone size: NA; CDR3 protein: CASSSRGSTNEKLFF; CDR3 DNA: TGTGCCAGCAGTTCGAGGGGTTCAACTAATGAAAAACTGTTTTTT
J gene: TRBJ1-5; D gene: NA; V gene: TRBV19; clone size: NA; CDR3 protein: CASSSLGEAGNQPQHF; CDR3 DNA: TGTGCCAGTAGTAGCCTCGGGGAGGCTGGCAATCAGCCCCAGCATTTT
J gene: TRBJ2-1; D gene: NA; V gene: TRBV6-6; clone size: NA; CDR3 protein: CASSPTGEGPNNERFF; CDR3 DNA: TGTGCCAGCAGTCCTACAGGGGAGGGACCCAACAATGAGCGGTTCTTC
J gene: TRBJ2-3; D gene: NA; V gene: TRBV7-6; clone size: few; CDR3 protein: CASSLTAGTDTQYF; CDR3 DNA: TGTGCCAGCAGCTTAACCGCAGGCACAGATACGCAGTATTTT
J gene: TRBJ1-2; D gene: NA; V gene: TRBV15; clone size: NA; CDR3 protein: CATSRDPGVFF; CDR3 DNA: TGTGCCACCAGCAGAGATCCCGGGGTATTCTTC
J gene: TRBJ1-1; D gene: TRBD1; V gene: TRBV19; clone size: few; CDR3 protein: CASSHGQGSRAFF; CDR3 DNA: TGTGCCAGTAGCCATGGACAGGGTTCTAGGGCTTTCTTT
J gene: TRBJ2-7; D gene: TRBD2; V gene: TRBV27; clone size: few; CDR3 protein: CASSRMGGSYEQYF; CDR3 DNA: TGTGCCAGCAGCCGCATGGGGGGGAGCTACGAGCAGTACTTC
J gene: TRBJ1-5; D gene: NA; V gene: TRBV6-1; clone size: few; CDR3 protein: CASSQWSNQPQHF; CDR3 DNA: TGTGCCAGCAGTCAATGGAGCAATCAGCCCCAGCATTTT
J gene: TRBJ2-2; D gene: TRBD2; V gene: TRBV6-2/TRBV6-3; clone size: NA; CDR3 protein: CASTSMGLAGTGELFF; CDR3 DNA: TGTGCCAGCACCTCGATGGGACTAGCGGGCACCGGGGAGCTGTTTTTT
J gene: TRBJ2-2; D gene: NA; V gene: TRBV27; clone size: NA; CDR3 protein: CASSFGPRGSGELFF; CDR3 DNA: TGTGCCAGCAGTTTTGGCCCCCGGGGATCCGGGGAGCTGTTTTTT
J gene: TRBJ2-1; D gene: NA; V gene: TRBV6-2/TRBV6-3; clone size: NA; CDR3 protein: CASSPGRGRERDNEQFF; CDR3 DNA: TGTGCCAGCAGTCCCGGACGGGGTCGGGAAAGGGACAATGAGCAGTTCTTC
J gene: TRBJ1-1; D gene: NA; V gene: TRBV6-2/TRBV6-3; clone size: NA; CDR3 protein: CASKEAIGNAEAFF; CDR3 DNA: TGTGCCAGCAAGGAAGCGATAGGGAACGCTGAAGCTTTCTTT
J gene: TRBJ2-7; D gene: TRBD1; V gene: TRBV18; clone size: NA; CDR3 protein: CASSPGQARAYEQYF; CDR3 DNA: TGTGCCAGCTCACCAGGACAGGCGCGGGCCTACGAGCAGTACTTC
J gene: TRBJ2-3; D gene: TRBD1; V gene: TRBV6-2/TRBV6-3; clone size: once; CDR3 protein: CASSYGQGADTQYF; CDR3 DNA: TGTGCCAGCAGTTACGGACAGGGGGCAGATACGCAGTATTTT
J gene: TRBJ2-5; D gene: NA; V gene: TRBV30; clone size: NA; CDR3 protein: CAWSVSSQWGETQYF; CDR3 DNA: TGTGCCTGGAGTGTATCTTCCCAGTGGGGAGAGACCCAGTACTTC
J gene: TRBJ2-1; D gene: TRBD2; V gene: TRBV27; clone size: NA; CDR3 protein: CASRLAGPYNEQFF; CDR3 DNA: TGTGCCAGCAGACTAGCGGGACCCTACAATGAGCAGTTCTTC
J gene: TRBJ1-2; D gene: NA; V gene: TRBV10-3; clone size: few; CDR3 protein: CAIREAVNYGYTF; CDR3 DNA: TGTGCCATCAGGGAGGCGGTAAACTATGGCTACACCTTC
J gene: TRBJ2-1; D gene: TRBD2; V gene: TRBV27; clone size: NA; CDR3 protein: CASSLAGSSYNEQFF; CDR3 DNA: TGTGCCAGCTCGCTAGCGGGTTCCTCCTACAATGAGCAGTTCTTC
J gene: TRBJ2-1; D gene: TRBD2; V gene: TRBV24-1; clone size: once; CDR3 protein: CATSGIAGASLNEQFF; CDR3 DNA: TGTGCCACCAGTGGTATAGCGGGAGCGTCCCTCAATGAGCAGTTCTTC
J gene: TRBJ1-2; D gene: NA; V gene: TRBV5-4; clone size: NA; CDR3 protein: CASSSRASLWGYTF; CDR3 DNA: TGTGCCAGCAGCTCACGGGCCTCTCTCTGGGGCTACACCTTC
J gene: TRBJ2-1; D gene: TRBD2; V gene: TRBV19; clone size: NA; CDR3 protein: CASSIHILEREGNEQFF; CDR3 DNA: TGTGCCAGTAGTATACATATTCTAGAGCGGGAGGGGAATGAGCAGTTCTTC
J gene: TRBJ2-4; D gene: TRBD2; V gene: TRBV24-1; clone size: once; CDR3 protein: CATSDREVWYF; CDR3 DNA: TGTGCCACCAGTGATCGGGAGGTTTGGTACTTC
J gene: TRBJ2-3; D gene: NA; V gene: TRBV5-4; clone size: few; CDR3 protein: CASSLGAGKSDTQYF; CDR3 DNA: TGTGCCAGCAGCTTGGGGGCAGGGAAGTCAGATACGCAGTATTTT
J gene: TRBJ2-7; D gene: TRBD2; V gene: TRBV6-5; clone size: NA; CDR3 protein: CASTPGGSYEQYF; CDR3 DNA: TGTGCCAGCACCCCGGGGGGATCCTACGAGCAGTACTTC
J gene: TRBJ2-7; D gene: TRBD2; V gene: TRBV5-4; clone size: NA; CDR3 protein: CASSFPSGGKYEQYF; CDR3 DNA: TGTGCCAGCAGCTTTCCTAGCGGGGGTAAATACGAGCAGTACTTC
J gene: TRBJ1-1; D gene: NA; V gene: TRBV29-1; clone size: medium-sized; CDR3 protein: CSVDVRNTEAFF; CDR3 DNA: TGCAGCGTTGATGTTAGGAACACTGAAGCTTTCTTT
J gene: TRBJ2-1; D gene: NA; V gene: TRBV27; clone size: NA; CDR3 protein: CASGGEQFF; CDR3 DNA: TGTGCCAGTGGGGGTGAGCAGTTCTTC
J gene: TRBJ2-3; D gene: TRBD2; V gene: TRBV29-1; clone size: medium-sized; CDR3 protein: CSVTLFLAGVGDTQYF; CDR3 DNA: TGCAGCGTTACCCTTTTTCTAGCGGGAGTTGGGGATACGCAGTATTTT
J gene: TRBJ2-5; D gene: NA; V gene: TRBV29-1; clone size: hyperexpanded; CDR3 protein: CSAPIGSQETQYF; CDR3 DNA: TGCAGCGCCCCGATAGGGTCCCAAGAGACCCAGTACTTC
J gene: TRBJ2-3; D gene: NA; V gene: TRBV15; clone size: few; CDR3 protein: CATSRDFPLTQYF; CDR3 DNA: TGTGCCACCAGCAGAGATTTTCCACTAACGCAGTATTTT
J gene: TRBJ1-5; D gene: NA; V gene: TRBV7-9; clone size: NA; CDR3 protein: CASSAGSQPQHF; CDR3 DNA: TGTGCCAGCAGTGCAGGGTCTCAGCCCCAGCATTTT
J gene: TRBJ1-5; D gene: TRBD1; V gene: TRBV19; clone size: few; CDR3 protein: CASSRETGAAPSNQPQHF; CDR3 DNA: TGTGCCAGTAGTAGGGAGACAGGGGCGGCTCCGAGCAATCAGCCCCAGCATTTT
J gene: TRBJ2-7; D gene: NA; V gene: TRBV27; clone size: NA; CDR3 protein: CASSLSNPLSYEQYF; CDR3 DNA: TGTGCCAGCAGTTTATCTAACCCCCTCTCCTACGAGCAGTACTTC
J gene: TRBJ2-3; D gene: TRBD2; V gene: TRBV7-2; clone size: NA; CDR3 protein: CASGSGGGRSTDTQYF; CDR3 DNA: TGTGCCAGCGGGTCGGGCGGGGGGCGGAGCACAGATACGCAGTATTTT
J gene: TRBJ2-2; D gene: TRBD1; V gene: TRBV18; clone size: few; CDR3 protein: CASSPTGARNTGELFF; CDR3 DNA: TGTGCCAGCTCACCGACAGGGGCGAGGAACACCGGGGAGCTGTTTTTT
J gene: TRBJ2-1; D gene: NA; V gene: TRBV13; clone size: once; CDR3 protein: CASSLGASLYNKQFF; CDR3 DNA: TGTGCCAGCAGCTTAGGGGCTAGCCTTTACAATAAGCAGTTCTTC
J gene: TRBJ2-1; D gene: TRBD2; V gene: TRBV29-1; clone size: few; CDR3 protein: CSALSGTSGANEQFF; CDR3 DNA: TGCAGCGCCTTATCCGGGACTAGCGGGGCCAATGAGCAGTTCTTC
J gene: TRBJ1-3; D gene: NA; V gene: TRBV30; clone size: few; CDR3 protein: CAWGGGFFGNTIYF; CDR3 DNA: TGTGCCTGGGGGGGAGGGTTTTTCGGAAACACCATATATTTT
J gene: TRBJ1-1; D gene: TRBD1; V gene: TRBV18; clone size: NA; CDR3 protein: CASSPRQGVSTEAFF; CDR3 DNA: TGTGCCAGCTCACCACGACAGGGGGTGTCCACTGAAGCTTTCTTT
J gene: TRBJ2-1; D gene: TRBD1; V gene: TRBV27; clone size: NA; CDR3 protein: CASSMTGRGPSYNEQFF; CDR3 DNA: TGTGCCAGCAGTATGACAGGGAGAGGGCCCTCCTACAATGAGCAGTTCTTC
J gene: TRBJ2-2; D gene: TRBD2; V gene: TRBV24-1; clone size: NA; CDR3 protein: CATSDFSGGGTGELFF; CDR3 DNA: TGTGCCACCAGTGATTTCTCGGGCGGGGGCACCGGGGAGCTGTTTTTT
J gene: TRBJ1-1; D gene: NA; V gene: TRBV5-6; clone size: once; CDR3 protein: CASSLANQGMNTEAFF; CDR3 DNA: TGTGCCAGCAGCTTGGCCAATCAGGGAATGAACACTGAAGCTTTCTTT
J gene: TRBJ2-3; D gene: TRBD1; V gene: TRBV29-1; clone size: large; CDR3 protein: CSGDRGGTDTQYF; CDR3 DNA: TGCAGCGGGGACAGGGGCGGCACAGATACGCAGTATTTT
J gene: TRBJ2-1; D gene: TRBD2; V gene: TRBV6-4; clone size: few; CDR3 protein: CASSEGTSGDNEQFF; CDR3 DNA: TGTGCCAGCAGTGAGGGGACTAGCGGCGACAATGAGCAGTTCTTC
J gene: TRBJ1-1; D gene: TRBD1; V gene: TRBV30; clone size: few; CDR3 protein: CAWRTGLNTEAFF; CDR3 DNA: TGTGCCTGGAGGACAGGGCTTAACACTGAAGCTTTCTTT
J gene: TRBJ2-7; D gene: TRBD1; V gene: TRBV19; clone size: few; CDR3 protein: CASSLQGALVYEQYF; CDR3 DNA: TGTGCCAGTAGTTTACAGGGGGCCCTAGTTTACGAGCAGTACTTC
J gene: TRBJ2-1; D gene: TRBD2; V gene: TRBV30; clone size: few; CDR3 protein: CAWSELAEGFTEQFF; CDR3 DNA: TGTGCCTGGAGTGAACTAGCGGAGGGGTTTACCGAGCAGTTCTTC
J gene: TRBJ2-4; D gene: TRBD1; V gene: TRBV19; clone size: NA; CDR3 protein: CASSLRQGGKAKNIQYF; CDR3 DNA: TGTGCCAGTAGTCTACGACAGGGGGGGAAAGCCAAAAACATTCAGTACTTC
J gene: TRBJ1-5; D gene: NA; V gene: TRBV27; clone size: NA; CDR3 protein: CASSPYSQGLQHF; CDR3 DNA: TGTGCCAGCAGCCCCTACTCGCAGGGCCTCCAGCATTTT
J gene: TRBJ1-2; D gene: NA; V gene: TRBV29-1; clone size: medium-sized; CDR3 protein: CSVVGGSYGYTF; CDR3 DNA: TGCAGCGTTGTAGGGGGTTCGTATGGCTACACCTTC
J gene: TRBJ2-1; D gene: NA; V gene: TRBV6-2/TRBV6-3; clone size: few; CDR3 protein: CASSSSLSAGNYNEQFF; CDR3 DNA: TGTGCCAGCAGTTCCTCACTGTCGGCGGGGAACTACAATGAGCAGTTCTTC
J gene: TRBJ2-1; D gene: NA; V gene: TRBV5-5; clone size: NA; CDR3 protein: CASSLEGRAHEQFF; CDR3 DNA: TGTGCCAGCAGCTTAGAAGGTAGGGCCCATGAGCAGTTCTTC
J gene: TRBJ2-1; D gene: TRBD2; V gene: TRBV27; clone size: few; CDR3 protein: CASTGGGSYNEQFF; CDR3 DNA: TGTGCCAGCACGGGGGGAGGCTCCTACAATGAGCAGTTCTTC